These 7 T cell receptor beta chains were sequenced from one sample in a study of CD8 T cells in Susac syndrome. A quantity of about 0.5 to 1 ug RNA underwent reverse transcription using random hexamers. TCRdb analysed the immunoSEQ multiplex PCR reads with MiXCR anew, one entry per CDR3 protein. The data contain tens of thousands of distinct CDR3 sequences, roughly 94% of them singletons. Sequenced material: CD4+ T cells from PBMCs. The receptors here all came from a human donor with Susac syndrome.

A word on this clonotype: Its ends do not fully match the called genes, so a read error is possible. CDR3 amino acids: CEGHPNLKVEQYF. The DNA for the CDR3 is TGCGAGGGGCACCCCAACCTTAAAGTCGAGCAGTACTTC. This rearrangement joins TRBV12-3 or TRBV12-4 to TRBJ2-7; D may match TRBD1 or TRBD2 (5 bases each). The CDR3 runs 13 residues.

This clonotype appeared once. V and J are TRBV19 and TRBJ2-1; D is ambiguous. The V end lost 6 bases, the J end lost 4 bases, and 4 bases lay between the germline ends. CDR3 size: 11 residues. Germline V CDR1 and CDR2: LNHDA, SQIVND (reference sequence). CDR3 in amino acids: CASSTYNEQFF. The CDR3 DNA is TGTGCCAGTAGCACTTACAATGAGCAGTTCTTC.

The J gene is TRBJ2-3, the V gene TRBV27; D is tentatively TRBD1 or TRBD2 (6 bases each). CDR3 length: 15 residues. Between the trimmed V and J ends, which lost 5 bases and 2 bases, there was a span of 14 bases. Germline CDR1 reads MNHEY; CDR2 reads SMNVEV (reference sequence). The DNA for the CDR3 is TGTGCCAGCAGTCCCCTTGGGGGGCTCACAGATACGCAGTATTTT. Translating gives CASSPLGGLTDTQYF.

V gene TRBV28 combines with J gene TRBJ1-4; no firm D call. The CDR3 is 12 residues long. Per the germline V gene, CDR1 is MDHEN and CDR2 is SYDVKM. The germline V and J ends were trimmed by 2 bases and 11 bases, with 9 bases remaining between them. The CDR3 region is CASSLRAGKLFF. The CDR3 DNA reads TGTGCCAGCAGTTTACGTGCTGGGAAACTGTTTTTT.

This chain uses TRBV20-1 with TRBJ2-5; TRBD1 might be the D (6 bases). V was shortened by 3 bases and J by 2 bases, with 10 bases between the two germline ends. CDR1 DFQATT and CDR2 SNEGSKA come from the germline V gene (reference sequence). This CDR3 region has 13 residues. The CDR3 DNA follows: TGCAGTGCTAGGGACAGTCGACAAGAGACCCAGTACTTC. Translating gives CSARDSRQETQYF.

The chain employs TRBV20-1 and TRBJ1-1; no clear D gene. CDR3 size: 14 residues. Germline values: CDR1 DFQATT, CDR2 SNEGSKA (reference sequence). The V gene lost 0 bases and the J gene lost 3 bases, with 11 bases spanning the gap. The CDR3 sequence: CSARDGSGHTEAFF. The CDR3 bases are TGCAGTGCTAGAGACGGCTCTGGGCACACTGAAGCTTTCTTT.

The chain has TRBV7-2 and TRBJ2-7, with D possibly called TRBD1 or TRBD2 (5 bases each). V was pared by 1 base and J by 3 bases, with 10 bases between. CDR1 is SGHTA, CDR2 FQGNSA, per germline. The CDR3 has 14 residues. The CDR3 DNA reads TGTGCCAGCAGCTTAGGAGGGGACGTCTACGAGCAGTACTTC. This sequence encodes CASSLGGDVYEQYF.